A selection of T cell receptor beta chains follows, all from one sample in a study of metastatic and nonmetastatic thyroid tumors. TCRdb redid the clone calls on the PCR reads using MiXCR. The table records 30,000 to 40,000 clones, 35% to 45% of them present only once. Specimen: tumor tissue. All receptors come from a female donor with papillary thyroid cancer or a benign thyroid nodule (not recorded which). Some clones in this sample may be carry-over from other donors' samples. CDR3s include the opening cysteine and the closing phenylalanine or tryptophan. The D gene is left open where the match is weak. Clone size is stated in some rows and not others, as once, few, many or a class when expanded.

TRBJ2-1 TRBV29-1 NA TRBD1 TGCAGCGGGGGACAGGGGGGCAATGAGCAGTTCTTC CSGGQGGNEQFF
TRBJ2-1 TRBV9 once TRBD2 TGTGCCAGCAGCGCAGCGGGAGCGGGGAATGAGCAGTTCTTC CASSAAGAGNEQFF
TRBJ2-1 TRBV12-3/TRBV12-4 few NA TGTGCCAGCAGTTCTGGGGGAGTCTACAATGAGCAGTTCTTC CASSSGGVYNEQFF
TRBJ2-1 TRBV20-1 NA TRBD2 TGCAGTGCCCCCCTTCGGACTAGCGGTTACAATGAGCAGTTCTTC CSAPLRTSGYNEQFF
TRBJ2-6 TRBV24-1 NA NA TGTGCCACCAGTTCAGTACGGGACCTATCCACTGGGGCCAACGTCCTGACTTTC CATSSVRDLSTGANVLTF
TRBJ2-7 TRBV7-2 NA TRBD2 TGTGCCAGCAGCTTATTATCGGGAGGCTACGAGCAGTACTTC CASSLLSGGYEQYF
TRBJ1-5 TRBV6-1 few TRBD1 TGTGCCAGCAGTCGAAACAGGGGCGGGAGCAATCAGCCCCAGCATTTT CASSRNRGGSNQPQHF
TRBJ1-2 TRBV6-2/TRBV6-3 many TRBD1 TGTGCCAGCAGTAATAGACAGGGGCTAAACTATGGCTACACCTTC CASSNRQGLNYGYTF
TRBJ1-1 TRBV30 few NA TGTGCCTGGGCACGGGTAAACACTGAAGCTTTCTTT CAWARVNTEAFF
TRBJ1-1 TRBV7-2 NA NA TGTGCCAGCAGCCCTCCAGGCGTCCCTGAAGCTTTCTTT CASSPPGVPEAFF
TRBJ2-2 TRBV6-2/TRBV6-3 few NA TGTGCCAGCAGTTACTCAGGGTCCTATACCGTGGAGCTGTTTTTT CASSYSGSYTVELFF
TRBJ1-1 TRBV5-1 few NA TGCGCCAGCAGTCTCGAGATTTACACTGAAGCTTTCTTT CASSLEIYTEAFF
TRBJ1-1 TRBV20-1 NA NA TGCAGTGCGTCCGGGCTCGAGGGCCCTGAAGCTTTCTTT CSASGLEGPEAFF
TRBJ2-5 TRBV20-1 NA NA TGCAGTGCTAGGGTTGTAGAGACCCAGTACTTC CSARVVETQYF
TRBJ2-5 TRBV28 NA NA TGTGCCAGCAGTCGTGGGCGCAGAGAAGAGACCCAGTACTTC CASSRGRREETQYF
TRBJ2-7 TRBV5-5 NA NA TGTGCCAGCAGCTTGGGCGCGACTTATAATTACGAGCAGTACTTC CASSLGATYNYEQYF
TRBJ2-7 TRBV27 few NA TGTGCCAGCAGCAGAGGGGCTAGCGACTCCTACGAGCAGTACTTC CASSRGASDSYEQYF
TRBJ2-3 TRBV28 NA NA TGTGCCAGCACCATGACGGAAGATACGCAGTATTTT CASTMTEDTQYF
TRBJ2-7 TRBV28 few TRBD2 TGTGCCAGCAGTTTTGAGCTAGCGGACCACTACGAGCAGTACTTC CASSFELADHYEQYF
TRBJ2-1 TRBV6-5 few NA TGTGCCAGCAGTTACTCGCCGCGACTAGATAGCAATGAGCAGTTCTTC CASSYSPRLDSNEQFF
TRBJ1-5 TRBV6-1 NA NA TGTGCCAGCAGTGAGTCGGGACAACCCAATCAGCCCCAGCATTTT CASSESGQPNQPQHF
TRBJ1-1 TRBV20-1 NA NA TGCAGTGCTAAATTATCAGGTAGGGACACTGAAGCTTTCTTT CSAKLSGRDTEAFF
TRBJ1-3 TRBV9 NA NA TGTGCCAGCAGCGTAGATGGGGGCCTCTCTGGAAACACCATATATTTT CASSVDGGLSGNTIYF
TRBJ2-5 TRBV3-1 once TRBD2 TGTGCCAGCAGCCAAGATCCCCTAGCGGGGACTCAAGAGACCCAGTACTTC CASSQDPLAGTQETQYF
TRBJ1-2 TRBV7-2 few TRBD1 TGTGCCAGCAGGCCTTACAGGGGTGGCTACACCTTC CASRPYRGGYTF
TRBJ2-7 TRBV6-2/TRBV6-3 NA NA TGTGCCAGCAGCTACCCGCCATTTGTCTACGAGCAGTACTTC CASSYPPFVYEQYF
TRBJ2-2 TRBV11-3 NA NA TGTGCCAGCAGAGGCGGGGCAGTCGGAACCGGGGAGCTGTTTTTT CASRGGAVGTGELFF
TRBJ2-1 TRBV5-1 NA NA TGCGCCAGCAGCTTGGGCTCTGAGCAGTTCTTC CASSLGSEQFF
TRBJ2-5 TRBV27 NA TRBD2 TGTGCCAGCAGTCCCCATGGACTAGCGGGAGTCGGTCAAGAGACCCAGTACTTC CASSPHGLAGVGQETQYF
TRBJ2-5 TRBV4-1 NA TRBD2 TGCGCCAGCAGCCCCTGGGGGACTAGCGGGGAACAAGAGACCCAGTACTTC CASSPWGTSGEQETQYF
TRBJ2-7 TRBV6-4 NA NA TGTGCCAGCAGTGCCTTGAGGGGACCTTACGAGCAGTACTTC CASSALRGPYEQYF
TRBJ2-3 TRBV5-1 NA NA TGCGCCAGCAGCTTGGAGGGGAGGAGGGGCACAGATACGCAGTATTTT CASSLEGRRGTDTQYF
TRBJ1-6 TRBV12-3/TRBV12-4 NA NA TGTGCCAGCAACTTAAACGGGCCACCCCTCCACTTT CASNLNGPPLHF
TRBJ1-1 TRBV7-8 NA NA TGTGCCAGCAGCGGACAGAAGGGGACTGAAGCTTTCTTT CASSGQKGTEAFF
TRBJ1-5 TRBV19 few NA TGTGCCAGTAACCGGGACACCCATAAGAGGGGTGAGCCCCAGCATTTT CASNRDTHKRGEPQHF
TRBJ1-1 TRBV20-1 NA NA TGCAGTGCTAGGTGGAGAGGGATGAACACTGAAGCTTTCTTT CSARWRGMNTEAFF
TRBJ2-7 TRBV6-1 few NA TGTGCCAGCAGTGAACACGGGAGTAACTACGAGCAGTACTTC CASSEHGSNYEQYF
TRBJ2-7 TRBV7-8 NA NA TGTGCCAGCAGCTTACTCGAGGGAGGGGGCTACGAGCAGTACTTC CASSLLEGGGYEQYF
TRBJ2-2 TRBV10-2 few NA TGCGCCAGCAGTCGAGGCAAGAACACCGGGGAGCTGTTTTTT CASSRGKNTGELFF
TRBJ2-2 TRBV18 NA TRBD1 TGTGCCAGCTCACTGGGACAGGGAAACACCGGGGAGCTGTTTTTT CASSLGQGNTGELFF
TRBJ2-5 TRBV27 NA TRBD2 TGTGCCAGTAGAGATCACCAGTTTAGCGGGAGAGCAGATGGTGAGACCCAGTACTTC CASRDHQFSGRADGETQYF
TRBJ2-7 TRBV7-2 few NA TGTGCCAGCAGCTACCGGGACAAAGCCTACGAGCAGTACTTC CASSYRDKAYEQYF
TRBJ2-6 TRBV6-1 many NA TGTGCCAGCAGTTCAGACGACTCTGGGGCCAACGTCCTGACTTTC CASSSDDSGANVLTF
TRBJ1-1 TRBV13 NA NA TGTGCCAGCAGCTTCCAGGCAGGGCGCGGGACTGAAGCTTTCTTT CASSFQAGRGTEAFF
TRBJ2-1 TRBV20-1 medium-sized TRBD2 TGCAGTGCTAGACCCGGGACTAGCCCTAGCAATGAGCAGTTCTTC CSARPGTSPSNEQFF